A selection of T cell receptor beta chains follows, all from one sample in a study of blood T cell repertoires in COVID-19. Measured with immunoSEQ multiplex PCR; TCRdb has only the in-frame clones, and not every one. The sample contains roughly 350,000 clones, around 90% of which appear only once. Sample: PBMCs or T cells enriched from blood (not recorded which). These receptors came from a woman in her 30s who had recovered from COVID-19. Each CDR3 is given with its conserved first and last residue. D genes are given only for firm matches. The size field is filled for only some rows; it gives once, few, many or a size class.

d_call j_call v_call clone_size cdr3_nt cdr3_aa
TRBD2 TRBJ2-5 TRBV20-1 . TGCAGTGCTAGTGATACTAGCGGGAGCAAGACCCAGTACTTC CSASDTSGSKTQYF
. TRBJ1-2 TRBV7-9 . TGTGCCAGCAGCGCCCAGACAGCAAACTATGGCTACACCTTC CASSAQTANYGYTF
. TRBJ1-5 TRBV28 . TGTGCCAGCAGTTTTGGACATATTAGCAATCAGCCCCAGCATTTT CASSFGHISNQPQHF
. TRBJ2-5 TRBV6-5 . TGTGCCAGCAGTTACGGGGGGGGCCGGAGAGAGACCCAGTACTTC CASSYGGGRRETQYF
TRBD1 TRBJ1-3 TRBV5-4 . TGTGCCAGCAGCTCGCCGGGGGGACAGGGGCGCCCTATATATTTT CASSSPGGQGRPIYF
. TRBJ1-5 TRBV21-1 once TGTGCCAGCAGCCCGTTTCCGGGTTATCCACTGTGTAGCAATCAGCCCCAGCATTTT CASSPFPGYPLCSNQPQHF
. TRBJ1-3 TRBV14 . TGTGCCAGCAGCCCTACTGGAAACACCATATATTTT CASSPTGNTIYF
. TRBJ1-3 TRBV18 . TGTGCCAGCTCACCCCTAACAGAGTCTGGAAACACCATATATTTT CASSPLTESGNTIYF
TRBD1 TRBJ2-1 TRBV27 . TGTGCCAGCAGCCCCGGGACAGGTCTATACTACAATGAGCAGTTCTTC CASSPGTGLYYNEQFF
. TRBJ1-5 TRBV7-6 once TGTGCCAGCAGCTTATCTACAGGGAATCAGCCCCAGCATTTT CASSLSTGNQPQHF
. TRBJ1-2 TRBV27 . TGTGCCAGCAGTTTGTCGGTCGGGGGGGCTAACTATGGCTACACCTTC CASSLSVGGANYGYTF
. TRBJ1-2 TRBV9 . TGTGCCAGCAGCGAACAGGATCTTAACTATGGCTACACCTTC CASSEQDLNYGYTF
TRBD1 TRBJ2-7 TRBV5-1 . TGCGCCAGCAGCTGGGGACAGGGAGTCTACGAGCAGTACTTC CASSWGQGVYEQYF
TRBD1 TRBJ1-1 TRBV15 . TGTGCCACCAGCAGCCCACAGGGGCCCACTGAAGCTTTCTTT CATSSPQGPTEAFF
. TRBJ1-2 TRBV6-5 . TGTGCCGCCCAGGCACAGGCCTATGGCTACACCTTC CAAQAQAYGYTF
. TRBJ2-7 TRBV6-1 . TGTGCCAGCACCCACGGGCAGGGAGGCAACGAGCAGTACTTC CASTHGQGGNEQYF
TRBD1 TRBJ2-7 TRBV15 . TGTGCCACCAGCAGAGGGGACAGGGGCCACGAGCAGTACTTC CATSRGDRGHEQYF
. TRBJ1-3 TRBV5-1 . TGCGCCAGCAGCCCGGGAGGCGGAAACACCATATATTTT CASSPGGGNTIYF
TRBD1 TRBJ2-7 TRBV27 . TGTGCCAGCAGCCGCCGACCGGGACAGGGGGACTACGAGCAGTACTTC CASSRRPGQGDYEQYF
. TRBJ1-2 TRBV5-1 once TGCGCCAGCAGCCCAGAGAACACAGGCGGCTACACCTTC CASSPENTGGYTF
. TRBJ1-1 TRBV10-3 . TGTGCCATCAGTGAACGGACTGTGATCGGGCTGAACACTGAAGCTTTCTTT CAISERTVIGLNTEAFF
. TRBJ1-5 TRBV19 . TGTGCCAGTACTCCCGGGGGGTATAGCAATCAGCCCCAGCATTTT CASTPGGYSNQPQHF
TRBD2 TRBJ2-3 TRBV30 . TGTGCCTGGAGGAAACCCCCCCGCCGGGAGGAGGATACGCAGTATTTT CAWRKPPRREEDTQYF
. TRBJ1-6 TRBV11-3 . TGTGCCAGCAGCTTGAATTCGGGGTCACCCCTCCACTTT CASSLNSGSPLHF
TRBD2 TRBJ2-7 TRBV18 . TGTGCCAGCTCATCGACGACTAGCGGGAGGTACGAGCAGTACTTC CASSSTTSGRYEQYF
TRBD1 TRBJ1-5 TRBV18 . TGTGCCAGCTCGCCGACGGACAGGGGGGCACTGAATCAGCCCCAGCATTTT CASSPTDRGALNQPQHF
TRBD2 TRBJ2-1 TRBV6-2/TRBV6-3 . TGTGCCAGCAGTCTCACTAGCGTTGGCTACAATGAGCAGTTCTTC CASSLTSVGYNEQFF
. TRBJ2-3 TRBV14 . TGTGCCAGCAGCCAATTCTGGAGGCCCACAGATACGCAGTATTTT CASSQFWRPTDTQYF
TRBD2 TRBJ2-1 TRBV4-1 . TGCGCCAGCAGCCCGGGACTAGCGAGGGGTAGTAATGAGCAGTTCTTC CASSPGLARGSNEQFF
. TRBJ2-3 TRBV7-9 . TGTGCCAGCAGCTTAACTGGAGCAACTAGCACAGATACGCAGTATTTT CASSLTGATSTDTQYF
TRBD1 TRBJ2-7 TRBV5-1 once TGCGCCAGCAGCCAGGAGGACAGGTACGAGCAGTACTTC CASSQEDRYEQYF
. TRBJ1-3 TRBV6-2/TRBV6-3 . TGTGCCAGCAGTTCATATTCAGGTCCTGGAAACACCATATATTTT CASSSYSGPGNTIYF
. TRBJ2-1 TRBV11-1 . TGTGCCAGCAGCTTTCGACTAGACTCCTACAATGAGCAGTTCTTC CASSFRLDSYNEQFF
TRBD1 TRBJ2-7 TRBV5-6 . TGTGCCAGCAGCGTCGGGACAGCCTACGAGCAGTACTTC CASSVGTAYEQYF
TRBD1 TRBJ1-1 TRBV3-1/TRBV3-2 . TGTGCCAGCAGCCGGACAGGAGATAACACTGAAGCTTTCTTT CASSRTGDNTEAFF
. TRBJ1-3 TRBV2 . TGTGCCAGCAGTGAACAGGTATTCTCTGGAAACACCATATATTTT CASSEQVFSGNTIYF
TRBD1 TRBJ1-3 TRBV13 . TGTGCCAGCAGCGCCGCCCCGGACAGGGTTGTACGGCACACCATATATTTT CASSAAPDRVVRHTIYF
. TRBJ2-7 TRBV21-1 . TGTGCCAGCAGCCTTAGCGGCGAGCAGTACTTC CASSLSGEQYF
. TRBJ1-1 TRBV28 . TGTGCCAGCAGCCCGGGGGGGGCAGGGTTCACTGAAGCTTTCTTT CASSPGGAGFTEAFF
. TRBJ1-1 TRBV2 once TGTGCCAGCAGATCTACCATGAACACTGAAGCTTTCTTT CASRSTMNTEAFF
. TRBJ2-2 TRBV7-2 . TGTGCCAGCAGCCTAGGAAATACAGTCACCGGGGAGCTGTTTTTT CASSLGNTVTGELFF
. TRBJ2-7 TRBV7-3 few TGTGCCAGCAGCATAGAGGGAACAGGGTTATACGAGCAGTACTTC CASSIEGTGLYEQYF
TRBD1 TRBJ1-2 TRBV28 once TGTGCCAGCAGCCTGGACAGGGGGGGCGATGGCTACACCTTC CASSLDRGGDGYTF
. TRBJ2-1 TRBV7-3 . TGTGCCAGCAGCCCCGGGGGTCACAATGAGCAGTTCTTC CASSPGGHNEQFF
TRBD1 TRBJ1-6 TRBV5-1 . TGCGCCAGCAGCTCGACAGGGGAAGAATCACCCCTCCACTTT CASSSTGEESPLHF
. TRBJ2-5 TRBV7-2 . TGTGCCAGCTCAGCGGGCCGGGCGTACCAAGAGACCCAGTACTTC CASSAGRAYQETQYF
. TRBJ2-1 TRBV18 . TGTGCCAGCTCACCACCGTGGGGCCAAAGCTCCTACAATGAGCAGTTCTTC CASSPPWGQSSYNEQFF
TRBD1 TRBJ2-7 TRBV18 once TGTGCCAGCTCACCCCTCGTGGACAGGGGGCGCGAGCAGTACTTC CASSPLVDRGREQYF
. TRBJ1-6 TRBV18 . TGTGCCAGCTCCCCGACGACGGGGGGCGTCCTTTCACCCCTCCACTTT CASSPTTGGVLSPLHF
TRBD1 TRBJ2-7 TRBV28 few TGTGCCAGCACGAAAAAGTACAGGGGCTTGTGGGAGCAGTACTTC CASTKKYRGLWEQYF
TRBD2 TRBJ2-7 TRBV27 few TGTGCCAGCAGTACCCGACTAGCGGGGGGAAACTTCTACGAGCAGTACTTC CASSTRLAGGNFYEQYF
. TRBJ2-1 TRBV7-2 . TGTGCCAGCACCGAGTACAATGAGCAGTTCTTC CASTEYNEQFF
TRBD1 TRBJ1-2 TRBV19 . TGTGCCAGTAGTAACGACAGGGGGCGAAAAAACTATGGCTACACCTTC CASSNDRGRKNYGYTF
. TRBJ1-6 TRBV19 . TGTGCCAGTAATCAAAGGGGCAAACCCCTCCACTTT CASNQRGKPLHF
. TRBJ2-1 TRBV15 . TGTGCCACCAGCAGACAGGGGCAAATCGATGAGCAGTTCTTC CATSRQGQIDEQFF
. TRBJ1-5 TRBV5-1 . TGCGCCAGCAGCTTGGGGACACAAAGCAATCAGCCCCAGCATTTT CASSLGTQSNQPQHF
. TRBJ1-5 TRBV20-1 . TGCAGTGCTAGTTACAGTTTCAATCAGCCCCAGCATTTT CSASYSFNQPQHF
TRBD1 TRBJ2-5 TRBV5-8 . TGTGCCAGCAGCCAAGGGGAGTGGACAGGGCCCCTCAGCGAGACCCAGTACTTC CASSQGEWTGPLSETQYF
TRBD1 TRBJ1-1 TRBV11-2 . TGTGCCAGCAGCCGAGGACAGGGGCACACTGAAGCTTTCTTT CASSRGQGHTEAFF
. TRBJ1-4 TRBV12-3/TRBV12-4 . TGTGCCAGCACCCTGCGTGAAAAACTGTTTTTT CASTLREKLFF